What follows are 15 T cell receptor beta chains derived from one specimen sequenced in a study of blood T cell repertoires in COVID-19 (dated by TCRdb to the early 2020s). Library preparation was by the immunoSEQ multiplex PCR assay. TCRdb's version of the immuneACCESS table is confined to in-frame rearrangements and falls short of the full clone set. An unresolved V gene accounts for under half of the shortfall where checked; the remainder is of unknown origin. Across this sample there are just over 30,000 clones, with around 92% seen only once. Around 0.57% of the sample comes from the top ten. The sequenced sample was peripheral blood. The receptor set was obtained from a woman between 40 and 55 years old with active or convalescent COVID-19.

The chain links TRBV28 to TRBJ2-2, with 9 bases lining up with TRBD1. CDR3 length: 17 residues. V was pared by 2 bases and J by 6 bases, with 10 bases of the junction left unmatched. CDR1 MDHEN and CDR2 SYDVKM come from the germline V gene. The DNA of the CDR3 is TGTGCCAGCAGTTTAGCGTCGGGACAGGGAATGTCCGGGGAGCTGTTTTTT. Protein: CASSLASGQGMSGELFF.

The chain couples TRBV27 to TRBJ2-5; 7 nucleotides match TRBD2. The V and J ends lost 5 bases and 5 bases, in that order; junction bases with no gene match: 11. The germline V gene has CDR1 MNHEY and CDR2 SMNVEV (reference sequence). CDR3 length: 15 amino acids. In DNA, the CDR3 is TGTGCCAGCAGTCCCGGGACTACTCAGGGCGAGACCCAGTACTTC. It encodes CASSPGTTQGETQYF.

The chain combines TRBV4-1 with TRBJ1-4; D is possibly TRBD1 (5 bases). The germline V gene has CDR1 MGHRA and CDR2 YSYEKL. V lost 0 bases, J lost 0 bases, and 8 bases lay in between. The CDR3 consists of 16 residues. The CDR3 loop reads CASSQDSGTTNEKLFF. The CDR3 DNA sequence: TGCGCCAGCAGCCAAGACTCAGGGACAACTAATGAAAAACTGTTTTTT.

In DNA, the CDR3 is TGTGCCAGCAGTTTTTTAGAAGGGGGCACAGATACGCAGTATTTT. The encoded protein is CASSFLEGGTDTQYF. V usage is TRBV28 and J usage is TRBJ2-3; a possible D gene is TRBD1 (5 bases). From germline, CDR1 is MDHEN and CDR2 SYDVKM. The CDR3 sequence is 15 residues long. V lost 3 bases and J 1 base, leaving 11 bases between the germline ends.

The rearrangement uses TRBV9 and TRBJ2-3; a possible D gene is TRBD1 (6 bases). Germline-derived CDR1 and CDR2 are SGDLS and YYNGEE. The V gene lost 6 bases and the J gene lost 0 bases, with 8 bases spanning the gap. The CDR3 has 13 amino acids. Here the CDR3 reads CASNRDSTDTQYF. The CDR3 nucleotides are TGTGCCAGCAACAGGGACAGCACAGATACGCAGTATTTT. The full variable domain, with the rest looked up from reference TRBV9 and TRBJ2-3, is DSGVTQTPKHLITATGQRVTLRCSPRSGDLSVYWYQQSLDQGLQFLIQYYNGEERAKGNILERFSAQQFPDLHSELNLSSLELGDSALYFCASNRDSTDTQYFGPGTRLTVL.

The CDR3 DNA follows: TGTGCCAGCAGCCGGGCGTTATCCAGGGTCGATCAGCCCCAGCATTTT. It translates to CASSRALSRVDQPQHF. The chain recombines TRBV5-6 with TRBJ1-5, with D tentatively TRBD1 (5 bases). Germline lookup yields CDR1 SGHDT and CDR2 YYEEEE. The ends were cut back, 4 bases at V and 5 bases at J, with 19 bases in the middle. CDR3 length: 16 residues.

The chain couples TRBV28 to TRBJ2-7; D remains unclear. This CDR3 contains 14 residues. Between the trimmed V and J ends, which lost 5 bases and 2 bases, there was a span of 13 bases. Germline V CDR1 and CDR2: MDHEN, SYDVKM. The CDR3 here is CASSLPFTPYEQYF. The CDR3 region has the DNA TGTGCCAGCAGTCTACCTTTTACCCCCTACGAGCAGTACTTC.

The chain uses TRBV13 and TRBJ1-2; 7 bases map to TRBD1. Germline CDR1 is PRHDT and CDR2 is FYEKMQ (reference sequence). Trimming cost V 3 bases and J 3 bases; bases outside gene matches: 4. The CDR3 runs to 14 residues. For the CDR3, the DNA is TGTGCCAGCAGCTTCAACAGGGGTGACTATGGCTACACCTTC. This translates into CASSFNRGDYGYTF.

The chain joins TRBV7-2 to TRBJ1-1; 7 nucleotides line up with TRBD1. J was trimmed by 6 bases and V by 5 bases; bases with no gene match: 9. The CDR3 is made up of 14 amino acids. CDR1 is SGHTA, CDR2 FQGNSA, per germline. The CDR3 here is CASSPQPGQPEAFF. The DNA for the CDR3 is TGTGCCAGCAGCCCCCAGCCGGGACAGCCTGAAGCTTTCTTT.

This clone has a single count. The chain has TRBV29-1 and TRBJ2-7; a possible D gene is TRBD1 (5 bases). Germline values: CDR1 SQVTM, CDR2 ANQGSEA. CDR3 length: 12 amino acids. The V gene lost 6 bases and the J gene lost 2 bases, with 11 bases spanning the gap. The CDR3 sequence is CSVADSTYEQYF. The DNA for the CDR3 is TGCAGCGTCGCCGACAGCACCTACGAGCAGTACTTC.

The chain carries TRBV3-1 (or the pseudogene TRBV3-2) and TRBJ1-6; a weak D match, TRBD1 (6 bases). Germline V gene lookup returns CDR1 LGHDT and CDR2 YNNKEL (reference sequence). V was shortened by 4 bases and J by 9 bases, with 13 bases between the two germline ends. This CDR3 region has 14 residues. For the CDR3, the DNA is TGTGCCAGCAGCCTCCAGGGGCCCTCTTCACCCCTCCACTTT. As protein: CASSLQGPSSPLHF.

The chain carries TRBV30 and TRBJ2-7; 7 bases line up with TRBD1. CDR3 length: 14 residues. Germline values: CDR1 GTSNPN, CDR2 SVGIG (reference sequence). Trimming took 0 bases from V and 2 from J; bases not matched to a gene: 4. The CDR3 sequence is CAWSVGRGTYEQYF. In nucleotides, the CDR3 is TGTGCCTGGAGTGTAGGCAGGGGGACCTACGAGCAGTACTTC.

The chain uses TRBV27 and TRBJ2-5, with 14 nucleotides matching TRBD2. Per germline, CDR1 MNHEY and CDR2 SMNVEV (reference sequence). V lost 4 bases, J lost 5 bases, and 9 bases stayed unmatched. The CDR3 loop spans 17 amino acids. In DNA form, the CDR3 reads TGTGCCAGCAGTTCATACGGACTAGCGGGGGGCCGGGAGACCCAGTACTTC. It codes for CASSSYGLAGGRETQYF.

The chain carries TRBV4-3 and TRBJ1-2, with D uncertain. The CDR3 covers 14 residues. V lost 4 bases, J lost 4 bases, and 13 bases lay in between. From germline, CDR1 is LGHNA and CDR2 YSLEER. CDR3 coding DNA: TGCGCCAGCAGCCCCGAGGGCTCCGGCTATGGCTACACCTTC. Its translation: CASSPEGSGYGYTF.

This rearrangement joins TRBV7-8 to TRBJ2-2; TRBD1 agrees at 9 bases. The germline V gene has CDR1 SGHVS and CDR2 FQNEAQ. CDR3 length: 17 amino acids. The V and J ends lost 2 bases and 6 bases, in that order; junction bases with no gene match: 10. For the CDR3, the DNA is TGTGCCAGCAGCTTAAGATCCGGGACAGGGTGGGCCGGGGAGCTGTTTTTT. This gives the protein CASSLRSGTGWAGELFF.